This T cell receptor (beta chain) was sequenced for a study of T cell responses to AZD1222 COVID-19 vaccine. Across the study: Both about-4-week and about-12-week second-dose recipients were combined.

CDR1 is SGHTA and CDR2 is FQGNSA in the germline V gene. V lost 4 bases and J lost 4, with 10 bases in between. This CDR3 has 13 amino acids. Profiled with immunoSEQ multiplex PCR; TCRdb holds only in-frame clones, not every one. The sample contains about 59,000 clones, less than 90% of which appear only once. As for this clone: Its antigen is unknown.

General study findings and limits: Across spike, vaccine-associated CD4 TCRs were found, dominant at 160-218 and 743-854. The study found Spike-specific TCR breadth and depth rose after two AZD1222 doses. Possibly, clonal diversity was underestimated; donors were largely white British and included more females.

The clonotype originates from an adult in good health. Sequencing used peripheral blood, obtained on day 0 of AZD1222 vaccination. This sequence joins TRBV7-2 and TRBJ1-2; no firm D call. The CDR3 region has the DNA TGTGCCAGCAGCTCCGGGTCCGGCTATGGCTACACCTTC. It is translated as CASSSGSGYGYTF. The full variable domain, its missing parts supplied by reference TRBV7-2 and TRBJ1-2, is GAGVSQSPSNKVTEKGKDVELRCDPISGHTALYWYRQSLGQGLEFLIYFQGNSAPDKSGLPSDRFSAERTGGSVSTLTIQRTQQEDSAVYLCASSSGSGYGYTFGSGTRLTVV.